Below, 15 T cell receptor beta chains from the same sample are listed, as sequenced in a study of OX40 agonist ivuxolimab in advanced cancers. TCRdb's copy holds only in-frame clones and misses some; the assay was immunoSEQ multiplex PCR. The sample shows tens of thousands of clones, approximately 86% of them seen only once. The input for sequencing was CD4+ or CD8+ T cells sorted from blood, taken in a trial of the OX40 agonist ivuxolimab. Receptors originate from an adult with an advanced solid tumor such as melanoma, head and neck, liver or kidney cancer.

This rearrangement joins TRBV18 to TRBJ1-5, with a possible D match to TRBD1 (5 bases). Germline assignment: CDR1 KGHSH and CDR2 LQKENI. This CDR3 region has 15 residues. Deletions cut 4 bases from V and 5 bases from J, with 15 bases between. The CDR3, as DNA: TGTGCCAGCTCACAGTCCGGGACCTTAGATCAGCCCCAGCATTTT. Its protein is CASSQSGTLDQPQHF.

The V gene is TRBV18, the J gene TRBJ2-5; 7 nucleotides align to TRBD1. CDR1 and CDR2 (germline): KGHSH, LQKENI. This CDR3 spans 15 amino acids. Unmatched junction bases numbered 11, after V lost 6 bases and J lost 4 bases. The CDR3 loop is CASSRQGQKGETQYF. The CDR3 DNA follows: TGTGCCAGCTCTCGTCAGGGACAGAAGGGAGAGACCCAGTACTTC.

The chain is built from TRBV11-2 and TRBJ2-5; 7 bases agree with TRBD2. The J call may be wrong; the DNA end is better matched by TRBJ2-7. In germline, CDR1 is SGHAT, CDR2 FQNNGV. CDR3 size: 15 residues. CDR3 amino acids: CASSLRRGYSYEQYF. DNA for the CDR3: TGTGCCAGCAGCTTAAGGCGGGGGTACTCCTACGAGCAGTACTTC.

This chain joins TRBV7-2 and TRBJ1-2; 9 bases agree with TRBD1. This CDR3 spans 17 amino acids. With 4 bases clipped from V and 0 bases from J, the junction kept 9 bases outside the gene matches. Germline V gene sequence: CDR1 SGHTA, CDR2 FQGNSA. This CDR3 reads CASSSIRGQGSNYGYTF. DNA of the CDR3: TGTGCCAGCAGCTCCATCCGGGGACAGGGCTCTAACTATGGCTACACCTTC. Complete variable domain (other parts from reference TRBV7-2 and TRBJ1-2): GAGVSQSPSNKVTEKGKDVELRCDPISGHTALYWYRQSLGQGLEFLIYFQGNSAPDKSGLPSDRFSAERTGGSVSTLTIQRTQQEDSAVYLCASSSIRGQGSNYGYTFGSGTRLTVV.

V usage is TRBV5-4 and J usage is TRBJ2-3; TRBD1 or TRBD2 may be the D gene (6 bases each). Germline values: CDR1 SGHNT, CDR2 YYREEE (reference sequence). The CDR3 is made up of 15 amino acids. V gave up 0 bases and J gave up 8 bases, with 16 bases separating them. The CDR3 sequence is CASSLDSSEGGTQYF. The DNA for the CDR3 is TGTGCCAGCAGCTTGGATTCTAGCGAGGGGGGTACGCAGTATTTT. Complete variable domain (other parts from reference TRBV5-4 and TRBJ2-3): ETGVTQSPTHLIKTRGQQVTLRCSSQSGHNTVSWYQQALGQGPQFIFQYYREEENGRGNFPPRFSGLQFPNYSSELNVNALELDDSALYLCASSLDSSEGGTQYFGPGTRLTVL.

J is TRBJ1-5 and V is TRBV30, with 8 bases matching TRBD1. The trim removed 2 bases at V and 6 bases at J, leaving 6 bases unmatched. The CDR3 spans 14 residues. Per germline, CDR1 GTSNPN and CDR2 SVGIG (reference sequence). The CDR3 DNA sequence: TGTGCCTGGAGTAGAGACAGGGGTACTCAGCCCCAGCATTTT. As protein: CAWSRDRGTQPQHF.

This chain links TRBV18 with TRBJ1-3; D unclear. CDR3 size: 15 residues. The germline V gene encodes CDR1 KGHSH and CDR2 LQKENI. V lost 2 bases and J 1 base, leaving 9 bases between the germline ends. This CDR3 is CASSPISGSGNTIYF. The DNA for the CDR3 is TGTGCCAGCTCACCAATCTCGGGATCTGGAAACACCATATATTTT.

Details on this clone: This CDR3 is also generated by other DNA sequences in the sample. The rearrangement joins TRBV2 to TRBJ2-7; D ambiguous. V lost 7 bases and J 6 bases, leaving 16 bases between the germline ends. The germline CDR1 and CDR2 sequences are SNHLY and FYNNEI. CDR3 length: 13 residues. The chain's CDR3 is CASNSGPTGEQYF. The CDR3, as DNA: TGTGCCAGCAATTCCGGTCCCACCGGCGAGCAGTACTTC. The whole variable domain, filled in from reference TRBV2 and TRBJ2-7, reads EPEVTQTPSHQVTQMGQEVILRCVPISNHLYFYWYRQILGQKVEFLVSFYNNEISEKSEIFDDQFSVERPDGSNFTLKIRSTKLEDSAMYFCASNSGPTGEQYFGPGTRLTVT.

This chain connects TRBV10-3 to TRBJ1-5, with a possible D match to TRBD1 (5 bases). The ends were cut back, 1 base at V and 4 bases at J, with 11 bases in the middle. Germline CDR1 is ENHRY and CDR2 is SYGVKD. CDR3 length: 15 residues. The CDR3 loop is CAISEYGTANQPQHF. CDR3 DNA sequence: TGTGCCATCAGTGAGTATGGGACGGCAAATCAGCCCCAGCATTTT.

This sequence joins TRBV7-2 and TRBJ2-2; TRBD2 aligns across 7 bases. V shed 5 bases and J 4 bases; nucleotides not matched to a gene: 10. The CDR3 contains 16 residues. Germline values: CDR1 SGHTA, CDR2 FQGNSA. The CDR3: CASSPLRGRVTGELFF. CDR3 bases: TGTGCCAGCAGCCCTTTGCGTGGGAGGGTCACCGGGGAGCTGTTTTTT.

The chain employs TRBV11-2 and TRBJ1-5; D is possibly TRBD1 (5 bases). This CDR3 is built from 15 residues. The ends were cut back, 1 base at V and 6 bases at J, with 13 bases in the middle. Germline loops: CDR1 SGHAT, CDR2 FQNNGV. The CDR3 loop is CASSLGMGGGQPQHF. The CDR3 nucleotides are TGTGCCAGCAGCTTAGGTATGGGGGGTGGTCAGCCCCAGCATTTT.

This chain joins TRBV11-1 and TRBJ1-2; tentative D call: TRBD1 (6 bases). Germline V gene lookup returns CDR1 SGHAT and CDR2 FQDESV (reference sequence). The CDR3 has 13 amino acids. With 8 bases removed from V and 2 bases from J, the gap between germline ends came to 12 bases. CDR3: CASAKDSNYGYTF. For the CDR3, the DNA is TGTGCCAGCGCCAAGGACAGCAACTATGGCTACACCTTC.

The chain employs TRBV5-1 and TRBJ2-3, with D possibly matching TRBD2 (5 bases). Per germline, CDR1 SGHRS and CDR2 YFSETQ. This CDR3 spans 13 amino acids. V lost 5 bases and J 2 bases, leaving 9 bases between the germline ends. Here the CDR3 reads CASRRAPTDTQYF. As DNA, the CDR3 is TGCGCCAGCAGGCGGGCACCCACAGATACGCAGTATTTT.

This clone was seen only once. DNA of the CDR3: TGTGCCAGCAGCCTAGCGGGGGGCGGGACCCAGTACTTC. Its protein is CASSLAGGGTQYF. The gene calls are TRBV25-1 and TRBJ2-5; 11 nucleotides line up with TRBD2. The CDR3 is 13 residues long. V lost 6 bases to trimming and J lost 7 bases; unmatched junction nucleotides: 4. CDR1 and CDR2 (germline): MGHDK, SYGVNS. Variable domain in full (rest from reference TRBV25-1 and TRBJ2-5): EADIYQTPRYLVIGTGKKITLECSQTMGHDKMYWYQQDPGMELHLIHYSYGVNSTEKGDLSSESTVSRIRTEHFPLTLESARPSHTSQYLCASSLAGGGTQYFGPGTRLLVL.

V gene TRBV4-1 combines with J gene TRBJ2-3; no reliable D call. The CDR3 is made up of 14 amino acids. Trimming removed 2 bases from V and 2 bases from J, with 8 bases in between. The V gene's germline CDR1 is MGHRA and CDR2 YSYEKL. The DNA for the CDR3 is TGCGCCAGCAGCCAACCCGATTACACAGATACGCAGTATTTT. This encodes CASSQPDYTDTQYF.